A single sample gave rise to the 29 T cell receptor beta chains below, sequenced in a study of blood T cell repertoires in COVID-19. The protocol was immunoSEQ multiplex PCR, while the TCRdb copy is restricted to in-frame clones and leaves out a portion. This sample has roughly 230,000 clones, with around 87% found just once. Sequencing used PBMCs or T cells enriched from blood (not recorded which). The receptor set was obtained from a man aged 30 to 39 in a cohort exposed to, infected with or recovered from COVID-19 (not recorded which).

This rearrangement joins TRBV5-8 to TRBJ2-1, with a possible D match to TRBD2 (5 bases). The CDR3 runs 13 residues. Trimming cost V 4 bases and J 7 bases, with 12 bases left between them. The germline CDR1 and CDR2 sequences are SGHTS and YDEGEE. CDR3 nucleotides: TGTGCCAGCAGCAAGACCGGGAAAAATGAGCAGTTCTTC. Translated: CASSKTGKNEQFF. The entire variable domain, with the rest obtained from reference TRBV5-8 and TRBJ2-1, is as follows: EAGVTQSPTHLIKTRGQQATLRCSPISGHTSVYWYQQALGLGLQFLLWYDEGEERNRGNFPPRFSGRQFPNYSSELNVNALELEDSALYLCASSKTGKNEQFFGPGTRLTVL.

This chain joins TRBV7-8 and TRBJ2-2, with 10 bases matching TRBD1. The germline CDR1 and CDR2 sequences are SGHVS and FQNEAQ. This CDR3 is built from 15 residues. V gave up 6 bases and J gave up 7 bases; unmatched junction bases: 8. CDR3 amino acids: CASSHPGQGIGELFF. In nucleotides, the CDR3 is TGTGCCAGCAGTCATCCGGGACAGGGGATCGGGGAGCTGTTTTTT.

The gene calls are TRBV29-1 and TRBJ1-1, with D possibly matching TRBD1 (5 bases). This CDR3 has 14 residues. CDR1 is SQVTM, CDR2 ANQGSEA, per germline. V lost 4 bases, J lost 2 bases, and 14 bases lay in between. CDR3 DNA: TGCAGCGTTGTTGGGGCCAGGGCCAACACTGAAGCTTTCTTT. Translated: CSVVGARANTEAFF. The full variable domain, completed using reference TRBV29-1 and TRBJ1-1, is SAVISQKPSRDICQRGTSLTIQCQVDSQVTMMFWYRQQPGQSLTLIATANQGSEATYESGFVIDKFPISRPNLTFSTLTVSNMSPEDSSIYLCSVVGARANTEAFFGQGTRLTVV.

This clone was observed a handful of times. V usage is TRBV7-3 and J usage is TRBJ2-2, with 12 positions matching TRBD2. Trimming at V came to 5 bases and at J to 6 bases, leaving 13 bases not matched to a gene. Per the germline V gene, CDR1 is SGHTA and CDR2 is FQGTGA. This CDR3 spans 18 amino acids. The CDR3 DNA follows: TGTGCCAGCAGCCCAAACCGGGCTAGCGGGAGGGTCGCCGGGGAGCTGTTTTTT. Its translation: CASSPNRASGRVAGELFF.

The chain couples TRBV7-6 to TRBJ2-3, with a weak D call TRBD2 (6 bases). V gave up 0 bases and J gave up 2 bases, with 9 bases separating them. CDR1 and CDR2 from the germline V gene are SGHVS and FNYEAQ. The CDR3 loop spans 15 amino acids. In nucleotides, the CDR3 is TGTGCCAGCAGCTTAGCTAGCGGACCCACAGATACGCAGTATTTT. It specifies CASSLASGPTDTQYF. The variable domain in full, completed from reference TRBV7-6 and TRBJ2-3, reads GAGVSQSPRYKVTKRGQDVALRCDPISGHVSLYWYRQALGQGPEFLTYFNYEAQQDKSGLPNDRFSAERPEGSISTLTIQRTEQRDSAMYRCASSLASGPTDTQYFGPGTRLTVL.

The sample holds one count of this clone. The chain joins TRBV9 to TRBJ2-7; no definite D call. V lost 4 bases and J lost 2, with 13 bases in between. CDR1 is SGDLS, CDR2 YYNGEE, per germline. The CDR3 is 14 amino acids. CDR3 in amino acids: CASSRVGNTYEQYF. The CDR3 DNA is TGTGCCAGCAGCCGCGTTGGTAATACCTACGAGCAGTACTTC.

The genes are TRBV27 and TRBJ1-5, with D possibly TRBD1 on 6 matching bases. CDR1 is MNHEY, CDR2 SMNVEV, per germline (reference sequence). The length of the CDR3 is 15 residues. V dropped 5 bases and J dropped 5 bases, with 16 bases sitting between them. Here the CDR3 reads CASSPKRGMDQPQHF. As DNA, the CDR3 is TGTGCCAGCAGTCCTAAAAGGGGGATGGATCAGCCCCAGCATTTT.

The gene calls are TRBV6-2 or TRBV6-3 and TRBJ2-5; TRBD2 agrees at 12 bases. The CDR3 is 17 amino acids. V shed 2 bases, J shed 3 bases, and the junction held 7 bases outside the gene matches. Germline CDR1 is MNHEY and CDR2 is SVGEGT. CDR3 sequence reads: CASSYLSRLAGEETQYF. CDR3 nucleotide sequence: TGTGCCAGCAGTTACCTTTCTCGACTAGCGGGAGAAGAGACCCAGTACTTC.

The gene calls are TRBV28 and TRBJ2-7, with D tentatively TRBD2 (5 bases). CDR1 MDHEN and CDR2 SYDVKM come from the germline V gene. Trimming left V 6 bases short and J 2 bases short, with 8 bases between. This CDR3 comprises 12 residues. This CDR3 is CASRTEAYEQYF. The CDR3 nucleotides read TGTGCCAGCAGGACGGAGGCCTACGAGCAGTACTTC.

The V and J genes are TRBV4-1 and TRBJ2-1, with D possibly being TRBD2 (6 bases). Germline V gene lookup returns CDR1 MGHRA and CDR2 YSYEKL. This CDR3 has 15 residues. V lost 1 base and J lost 5, with 12 bases in between. This CDR3 is CASSQVSGLNNEQFF. CDR3 coding DNA: TGCGCCAGCAGCCAAGTTAGCGGACTTAACAATGAGCAGTTCTTC.

As DNA, the CDR3 is TGTGCCAGCATTCTAGCGGGTAGCACAGATACGCAGTATTTT. It codes for CASILAGSTDTQYF. The V gene is TRBV6-6, the J gene TRBJ2-3, with 8 bases identical to TRBD2. CDR3 length: 14 amino acids. With 7 bases clipped from V and 0 bases from J, the junction kept 3 bases outside the gene matches. In germline, CDR1 is MNHNY, CDR2 SVGAGI (reference sequence).

This chain connects TRBV4-1 to TRBJ2-7, with 9 bases lining up with TRBD1. Trimming cost V 4 bases and J 7 bases; bases outside gene matches: 11. From germline, CDR1 is MGHRA and CDR2 YSYEKL. The CDR3 covers 15 residues. The CDR3 region has the DNA TGCGCCAGCAGCCGGGACAGGGTACCTGGGGAGGAGCAGTACTTC. The encoded protein is CASSRDRVPGEEQYF.

This chain links TRBV5-1 with TRBJ1-1; D perhaps matches TRBD1 (5 bases). Germline V gene lookup returns CDR1 SGHRS and CDR2 YFSETQ. The CDR3 is 13 residues long. Trimming took off 1 base at V and 4 bases at J, with 8 bases between the two ends. CDR3 protein: CASSLNRITEAFF. The DNA of the CDR3 is TGCGCCAGCAGCTTGAACAGGATCACTGAAGCTTTCTTT. Full variable domain (remainder filled in from reference TRBV5-1 and TRBJ1-1): KAGVTQTPRYLIKTRGQQVTLSCSPISGHRSVSWYQQTPGQGLQFLFEYFSETQRNKGNFPGRFSGRQFSNSRSEMNVSTLELGDSALYLCASSLNRITEAFFGQGTRLTVV.

This rearrangement joins TRBV7-9 to TRBJ2-5; TRBD2 agrees at 10 bases. J lost 5 bases, V lost 5 bases, and 17 bases had no gene match. The CDR3 is 18 amino acids. Germline CDR1 SEHNR, CDR2 FQNEAQ (reference sequence). The CDR3 sequence: CASSPRRKREGTGETQYF. CDR3 sequence (DNA): TGTGCCAGCAGCCCTCGTCGTAAGCGGGAGGGGACTGGGGAGACCCAGTACTTC. Combining the CDR3 with reference TRBV7-9 and TRBJ2-5 gives the whole variable domain DTGVSQNPRHKITKRGQNVTFRCDPISEHNRLYWYRQTLGQGPEFLTYFQNEAQLEKSRLLSDRFSAERPKGSFSTLEIQRTEQGDSAMYLCASSPRRKREGTGETQYFGPGTRLLVL.

The CDR3 coding sequence is TGTGCCATCAGTGAGGACAGGGGTAATGAGCAGTTCTTC. Its translation: CAISEDRGNEQFF. This rearrangement joins TRBV10-3 to TRBJ2-1; the match to TRBD1 covers 8 bases. This CDR3 is 13 amino acids long. V was clipped by 2 bases and J by 7 bases; unmatched bases: 1. CDR1 is ENHRY and CDR2 is SYGVKD in the germline V gene.

The genes are TRBV7-9 and TRBJ1-1; TRBD1 aligns across 9 bases. The CDR3 sequence is 16 residues long. CDR1 and CDR2 from the germline V gene are SEHNR and FQNEAQ (reference sequence). V lost 7 bases, J lost 1 base, and 10 bases stayed unmatched. Here the CDR3 reads CASNPGQGLGNTEAFF. The CDR3 DNA reads TGTGCCAGCAATCCGGGACAGGGCCTTGGGAACACTGAAGCTTTCTTT.

The chain is built from TRBV7-6 and TRBJ2-1, with a weak D call TRBD2 (5 bases). The CDR3 runs 16 residues. In germline, CDR1 is SGHVS, CDR2 FNYEAQ. Trimming removed 5 bases at V and 8 bases at J, with 22 bases between. The CDR3 nucleotides are TGTGCCAGCAGCCCTAGGGCAAGCGGCCCTACGGATGAGCAGTTCTTC. Translating gives CASSPRASGPTDEQFF.

This sequence joins TRBV27 and TRBJ1-1; D unclear. The CDR3 totals 12 residues. V was cut by 7 bases and J by 4 bases, with 10 bases left in between. The germline V gene encodes CDR1 MNHEY and CDR2 SMNVEV (reference sequence). For the CDR3, the DNA is TGTGCCAGCAAGAAAACAACCACTGAAGCTTTCTTT. Amino acids: CASKKTTTEAFF.

V gene TRBV7-8 combines with J gene TRBJ1-2; D is undetermined. The V gene lost 1 base and the J gene lost 10 bases, with 19 bases spanning the gap. Germline lookup yields CDR1 SGHVS and CDR2 FQNEAQ. This CDR3 is built from 15 residues. The CDR3 DNA follows: TGTGCCAGCAGCTTAGTTTCTGGCAGTGGGCGTTCCTACACCTTC. Translated, it gives CASSLVSGSGRSYTF. Full variable domain (remainder filled in from reference TRBV7-8 and TRBJ1-2): GAGVSQSPRYKVAKRGQDVALRCDPISGHVSLFWYQQALGQGPEFLTYFQNEAQLDKSGLPSDRFFAERPEGSVSTLKIQRTQQEDSAVYLCASSLVSGSGRSYTFGSGTRLTVV.

The chain recombines TRBV6-5 with TRBJ2-7; TRBD1 might be the D (5 bases). Germline V lookup: CDR1 MNHEY, CDR2 SVGAGI. V was shortened by 6 bases and J by 5 bases, with 20 bases between the two germline ends. CDR3 length equals 15 residues. CDR3 DNA: TGTGCCAGCAGACCGGACAATTATCTTTCCCACGAGCAGTACTTC. It specifies CASRPDNYLSHEQYF.

The V and J genes are TRBV5-1 and TRBJ2-7; the D is unclear. Trimming removed 7 bases from V and 3 bases from J, with 11 bases in between. CDR1 and CDR2 from the germline V gene are SGHRS and YFSETQ. This CDR3 has 12 residues. CDR3 in amino acids: CASRKPGYEQYF. CDR3 nucleotides: TGCGCCAGCCGTAAACCAGGCTACGAGCAGTACTTC.

The genes are TRBV6-5 and TRBJ2-2; perhaps TRBD2 as D (8 bases). Germline V gene sequence: CDR1 MNHEY, CDR2 SVGAGI. The CDR3 is 15 residues long. Between the trimmed V and J ends, which lost 7 bases and 7 bases, there was a span of 19 bases. Here the CDR3 DNA reads TGTGCCAGCATAGTTGGACAGGCGGGGGGCGGGGAGCTGTTTTTT. It is translated as CASIVGQAGGGELFF.

CDR3 amino acids: CASSLVAGEPEAFF. CDR3 DNA sequence: TGTGCCAGCAGCTTGGTGGCGGGAGAGCCTGAAGCTTTCTTT. The chain uses TRBV5-4 and TRBJ1-1; no firm D call. The CDR3 is 14 residues long. Deletions cut 0 bases from V and 6 bases from J, with 12 bases between. The germline V gene has CDR1 SGHNT and CDR2 YYREEE (reference sequence).

The rearrangement uses TRBV3-1 (or the pseudogene TRBV3-2) and TRBJ1-6, with a possible D match to TRBD1 (6 bases). V gave up 2 bases and J gave up 7 bases, with 9 bases separating them. Germline V CDR1 and CDR2: LGHDT, YNNKEL (reference sequence). The CDR3 runs to 14 residues. CDR3 region: CASSQPQGNSPLHF. DNA of the CDR3: TGTGCCAGCAGCCAACCGCAGGGGAATTCACCCCTCCACTTT.

This chain uses TRBV7-3 with TRBJ2-1, with a possible D match to TRBD2 (6 bases). V gave up 5 bases and J gave up 0 bases, with 11 bases separating them. The CDR3 totals 15 residues. CDR1 is SGHTA and CDR2 is FQGTGA in the germline V gene. The CDR3 loop reads CASSVSGSSYNEQFF. CDR3 bases: TGTGCCAGCAGCGTTAGCGGAAGCTCCTACAATGAGCAGTTCTTC.

The V call is TRBV27, the J call TRBJ1-6; D remains unclear. This CDR3 spans 14 amino acids. CDR1 MNHEY and CDR2 SMNVEV come from the germline V gene (reference sequence). Between the trimmed V and J ends, which lost 2 bases and 7 bases, there was a span of 9 bases. The CDR3 region is CASSLVGYNSPLHF. The CDR3 DNA reads as TGTGCCAGCAGTTTAGTGGGCTACAATTCACCCCTCCACTTT.

CDR3 protein: CASQNGDTQETQYF. DNA for the CDR3: TGTGCCAGCCAGAATGGTGACACCCAAGAGACCCAGTACTTC. The chain couples TRBV28 to TRBJ2-5; D uncertain. This CDR3 has 14 amino acids. CDR1 is MDHEN and CDR2 is SYDVKM in the germline V gene. The V end was cut by 8 bases, the J end by 1 base, with 14 bases between.

The chain combines TRBV29-1 with TRBJ2-7; 7 positions match TRBD1. The germline V gene encodes CDR1 SQVTM and CDR2 ANQGSEA. The CDR3 spans 13 residues. Trimming cost V 5 bases and J 5 bases; bases outside gene matches: 9. The CDR3 sequence: CSVNRGIGDEQYF. DNA of the CDR3: TGCAGCGTTAACAGGGGAATAGGTGACGAGCAGTACTTC.

The chain links TRBV28 to TRBJ2-7, with D maybe TRBD2 (6 bases). Trimming stripped 6 bases from V and 2 bases from J, with 20 bases between. The CDR3 runs 16 residues. CDR1 is MDHEN and CDR2 is SYDVKM in the germline V gene. The CDR3: CASSLPGAGRTYEQYF. DNA of the CDR3: TGTGCCAGCAGCTTGCCGGGAGCCGGTAGGACCTACGAGCAGTACTTC.